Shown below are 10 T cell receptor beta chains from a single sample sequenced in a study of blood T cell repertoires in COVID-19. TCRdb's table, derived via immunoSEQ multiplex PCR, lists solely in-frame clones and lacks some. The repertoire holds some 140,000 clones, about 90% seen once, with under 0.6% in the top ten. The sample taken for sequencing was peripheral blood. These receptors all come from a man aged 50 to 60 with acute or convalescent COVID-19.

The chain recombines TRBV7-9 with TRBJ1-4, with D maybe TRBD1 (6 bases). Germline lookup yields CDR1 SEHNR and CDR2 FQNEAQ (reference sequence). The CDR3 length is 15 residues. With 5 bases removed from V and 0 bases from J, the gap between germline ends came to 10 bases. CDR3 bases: TGTGCCAGCAGCCTTGCAGGGGCAACTAATGAAAAACTGTTTTTT. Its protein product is CASSLAGATNEKLFF.

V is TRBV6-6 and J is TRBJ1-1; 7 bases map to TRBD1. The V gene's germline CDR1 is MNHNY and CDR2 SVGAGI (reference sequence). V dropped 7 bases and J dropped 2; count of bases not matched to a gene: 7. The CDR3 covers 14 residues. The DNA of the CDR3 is TGTGCCAGCACCTCGGGACAGTTTAACACTGAAGCTTTCTTT. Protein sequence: CASTSGQFNTEAFF.

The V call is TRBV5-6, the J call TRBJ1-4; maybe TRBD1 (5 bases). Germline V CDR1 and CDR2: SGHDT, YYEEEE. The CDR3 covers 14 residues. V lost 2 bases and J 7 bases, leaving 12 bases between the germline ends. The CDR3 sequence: CASSLSGGGEKLFF. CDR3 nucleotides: TGTGCCAGCAGCTTATCGGGGGGTGGTGAAAAACTGTTTTTT.

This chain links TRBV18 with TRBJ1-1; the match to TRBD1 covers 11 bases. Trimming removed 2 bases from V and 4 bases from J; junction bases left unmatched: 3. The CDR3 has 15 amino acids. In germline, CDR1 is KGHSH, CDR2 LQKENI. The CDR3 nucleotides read TGTGCCAGCTCACCAGGACAGGGGGCGATCACTGAAGCTTTCTTT. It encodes CASSPGQGAITEAFF.

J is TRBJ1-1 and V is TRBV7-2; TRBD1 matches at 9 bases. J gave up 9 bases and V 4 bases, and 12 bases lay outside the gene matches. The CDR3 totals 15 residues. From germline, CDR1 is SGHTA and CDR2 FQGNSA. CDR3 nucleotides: TGTGCCAGCAGCTCACCCGGGACAGGGAGTCCCCAAGCTTTCTTT. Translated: CASSSPGTGSPQAFF.

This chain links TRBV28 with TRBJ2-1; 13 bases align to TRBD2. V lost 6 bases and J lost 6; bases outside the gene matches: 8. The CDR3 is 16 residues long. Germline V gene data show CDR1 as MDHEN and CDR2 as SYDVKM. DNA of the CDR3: TGTGCCAGCAGCGGGACTAGCGGGATTGGCCTCAATGAGCAGTTCTTC. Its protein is CASSGTSGIGLNEQFF.

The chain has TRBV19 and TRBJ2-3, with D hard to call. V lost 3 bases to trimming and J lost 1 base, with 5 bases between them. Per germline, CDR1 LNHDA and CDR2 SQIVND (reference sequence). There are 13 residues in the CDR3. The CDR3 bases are TGTGCCAGTAGTATTCAGGGCACAGATACGCAGTATTTT. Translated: CASSIQGTDTQYF.

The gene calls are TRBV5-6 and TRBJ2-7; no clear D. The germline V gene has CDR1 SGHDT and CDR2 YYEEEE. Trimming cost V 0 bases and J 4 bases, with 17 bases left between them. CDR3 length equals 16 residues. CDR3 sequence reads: CASSLGSRGTRYEQYF. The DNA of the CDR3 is TGTGCCAGCAGCTTGGGTAGCCGAGGAACCCGGTACGAGCAGTACTTC.

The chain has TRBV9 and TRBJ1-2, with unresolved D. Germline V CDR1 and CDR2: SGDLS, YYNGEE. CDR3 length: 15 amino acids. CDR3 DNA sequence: TGTGATACTGGATGGGGAGGGTTCTTTGACTATGGCTACACCTTC. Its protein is CDTGWGGFFDYGYTF.

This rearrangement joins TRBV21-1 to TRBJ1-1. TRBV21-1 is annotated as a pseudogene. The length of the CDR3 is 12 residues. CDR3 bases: TGTGCCAGACGGCGGGGGGGCACTGAAGCTTTCTTT. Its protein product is CARRRGGTEAFF.